This T cell receptor (beta chain) stems from a study of blood T cell repertoires in COVID-19. The CDR3 spans 15 residues. CDR1 and CDR2 from the germline V gene are SNHLY and FYNNEI. Trimming took 2 bases from V and 1 from J; bases not matched to a gene: 1. In the authors' methods: The authors estimated nucleated cell counts from reference gene primer amplification. Measured with immunoSEQ multiplex PCR; TCRdb has only the in-frame clones, and not every one. Clonal size and the V and J genes are those of that table, whereas D and trimming came from the DNA. The sample contains over 400,000 clones, 80% to 90% of which appear only once.

The V gene is TRBV2, the J gene TRBJ2-2; 7 nucleotides align to TRBD1. The clonotype comes from a woman in her sixties or seventies who had recovered from COVID-19. The sequenced sample consisted of PBMCs or T cells enriched from blood (not recorded which). CDR3: CASSEQGVNTGELFF. In DNA form, the CDR3 reads TGTGCCAGCAGTGAACAGGGGGTGAACACCGGGGAGCTGTTTTTT.